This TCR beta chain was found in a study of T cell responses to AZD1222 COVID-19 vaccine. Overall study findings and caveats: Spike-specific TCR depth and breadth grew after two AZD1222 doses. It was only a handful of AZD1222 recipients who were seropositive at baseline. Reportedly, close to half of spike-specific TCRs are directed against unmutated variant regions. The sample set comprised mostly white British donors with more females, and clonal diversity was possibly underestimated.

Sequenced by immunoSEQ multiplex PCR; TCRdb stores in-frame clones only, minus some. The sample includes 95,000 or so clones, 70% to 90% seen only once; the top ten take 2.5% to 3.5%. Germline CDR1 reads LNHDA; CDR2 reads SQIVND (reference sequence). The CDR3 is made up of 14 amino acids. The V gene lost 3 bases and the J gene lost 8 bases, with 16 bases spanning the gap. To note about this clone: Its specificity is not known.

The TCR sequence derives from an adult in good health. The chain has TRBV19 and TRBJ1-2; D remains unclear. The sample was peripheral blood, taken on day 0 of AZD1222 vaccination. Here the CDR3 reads CASSISIRVLGYTF. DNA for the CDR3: TGTGCCAGTAGTATTTCGATCCGGGTATTGGGCTACACCTTC.